A selection of T cell receptor beta chains follows, all from one sample in a study of graft-versus-host responses after intestinal transplantation. Sequencing used immunoSEQ multiplex PCR; TCRdb keeps in-frame clones, though not all of them. Among under 55,000 clones listed, 75% to 95% were seen once. Specimen: PBMCs, collected 524 days after transplant. The source is a human patient who received an intestinal transplant, so some T cells may come from the graft donor. CDR3s include the opening cysteine and the closing phenylalanine or tryptophan. The D gene is left open where the match is weak. Expanded clones are given a class, and other clones once, few, many or no size at all.

v_call	d_call	clone_size	j_call	cdr3_nt	cdr3_aa
TRBV4-2	TRBD2	.	TRBJ2-3	TGTGCCAGCCGGACTAGTTGGGAGGATACGCAGTATTTT	CASRTSWEDTQYF
TRBV15	.	few	TRBJ1-5	TGTGCCACCAGCGAGTCCGGCCTCAATCAGCCCCAGCATTTT	CATSESGLNQPQHF
TRBV9	.	.	TRBJ2-7	TGTGCCAGCAGCCCCCGGATAGATTCCTACGAGCAGTACTTC	CASSPRIDSYEQYF
TRBV7-3	.	.	TRBJ2-1	TGTGCCAGCAGCTTAACGTTCGCCGGACTCACCAATGAGCAGTTCTTC	CASSLTFAGLTNEQFF
TRBV7-9	.	.	TRBJ1-3	TGTGCCAGCAGCTTAGTCCTCCTGGAGGAGAACACCATATATTTT	CASSLVLLEENTIYF
TRBV6-5	TRBD1	.	TRBJ1-1	TGTGCCAGCAGTGTGGGACAGGCATCCATTGAAGCTTTCTTT	CASSVGQASIEAFF
TRBV6-5	.	.	TRBJ1-1	TGTGCCAGCAGTTACCGCCGTTGGGACACTGAAGCTTTCTTT	CASSYRRWDTEAFF
TRBV6-1	.	.	TRBJ1-3	TGTGCCAGCAGCCCCGGCGGGGGAACTGGAAACACCATATATTTT	CASSPGGGTGNTIYF
TRBV14	TRBD2	.	TRBJ2-1	TGTGCCAGCAGCGAATACACCGGACTAGCGGGAGGGCCAATGAGCTCCTACAATGAGCAGTTCTTC	CASSEYTGLAGGPMSSYNEQFF
TRBV6-1	.	.	TRBJ1-1	TGTGCCAGCAGTGTCTTGGCAGGGAGAGGAGACACTGAAGCTTTCTTT	CASSVLAGRGDTEAFF
TRBV4-1	TRBD1	.	TRBJ2-5	TGCGCCAGCAGCCACCAGGGACAGGGGTACGGGGAGACCCAGTACTTC	CASSHQGQGYGETQYF
TRBV7-2	.	.	TRBJ1-4	TGTGCCAGCAGCTTAGTAGGGACGTCAACTAATGAAAAACTGTTTTTT	CASSLVGTSTNEKLFF
TRBV5-5	TRBD1	.	TRBJ2-1	TGTGCCAGCAGCTTGGCCGGGACAGTCATATACAATGAGCAGTTCTTC	CASSLAGTVIYNEQFF
TRBV5-1	TRBD2	.	TRBJ2-5	TGCGCCAGCAGCTTGGAGGGCGGGAGACGAGGAGAGACCCAGTACTTC	CASSLEGGRRGETQYF
TRBV9	TRBD2	.	TRBJ2-1	TGTGCCAGCAGCTCCCGCGGCGGGAGTCCCGAGAGTGGTGAGCAGTTCTTC	CASSSRGGSPESGEQFF
TRBV5-1	.	.	TRBJ2-7	TGCGCCAGCAGCTTGAGTACGGGGTACGAGCAGTACTTC	CASSLSTGYEQYF
TRBV11-2	TRBD2	.	TRBJ2-3	TGTGCCAGCAGCTATAAAGCGGGGGGGCTAGATACGCAGTATTTT	CASSYKAGGLDTQYF
TRBV6-5	TRBD1	.	TRBJ1-1	TGTGCCAGCAGGCGACAGGGAATCACTGAAGCTTTCTTT	CASRRQGITEAFF